The sequence of this T cell receptor beta chain was determined in a study of T cell repertoires in cytomegalovirus infection. The overall study: From public TCR beta signatures came an indication of both CMV infection and matching HLA type. Overall study results and limits: Clonotypes of TCR beta that were HLA-C-restricted and CMV-specific dominated the ex vivo response. CMV carriers with the relevant HLA were identified by cumulative public TCR beta family frequency.

In the case of this clonotype: Its antigen is unknown.

TCRdb called the reads again in MiXCR, with one record for every CDR3 protein. The sample records around 230,000 distinct CDR3 sequences, about 7% being singletons. V gave up 5 bases and J gave up 12 bases, with 17 bases separating them. The CDR3 has 14 amino acids. Germline loops: CDR1 SNHLY, CDR2 FYNNEI. The sequence came from a human donor in good health (CMV status not recorded). Some clones in this sample may be carry-over from other donors' samples. Source material: PBMCs. This sequence joins TRBV2 and TRBJ1-6; no firm D call. DNA of the CDR3: TGTGCCAGCAGTTTTTTCCTTCAAGATCAACCCCTCCACTTT. It yields the protein CASSFFLQDQPLHF. The whole variable domain, filled in from reference TRBV2 and TRBJ1-6, reads EPEVTQTPSHQVTQMGQEVILRCVPISNHLYFYWYRQILGQKVEFLVSFYNNEISEKSEIFDDQFSVERPDGSNFTLKIRSTKLEDSAMYFCASSFFLQDQPLHFGNGTRLTVT.